These T cell receptor beta chains were read from a single sample in a study of Ad26.COV2.S vaccination and SARS-CoV-2 variants. Assay used: immunoSEQ multiplex PCR; TCRdb lists only in-frame clones, some missing. The sample has roughly 500,000 clones, approximately 90% seen once. Material: peripheral blood, obtained in a trial of Ad26.COV2.S vaccine versus placebo. The source is a person between 18 and 59 years old who received the Ad26.COV2.S COVID-19 vaccine or a placebo. Each CDR3 is given without its conserved first and last residue. The order of the fields is V gene, J gene, D gene, CDR3 protein. D genes are given only for firm matches.

TRBV6-7	TRBJ1-4	TRBD1	ASSYETQGASDEKLF
TRBV15	TRBJ2-3	.	ATSRDRVDTQY
TRBV7-9	TRBJ1-2	.	ASSLAGTLGYGYT
TRBV6-5	TRBJ1-5	.	ASRDYQPQH
TRBV2	TRBJ2-7	.	ASSVSYEQY
TRBV6-6	TRBJ1-2	.	ASSSFTNYGYT
TRBV6-2/TRBV6-3	TRBJ2-1	TRBD2	ASSFTSRGLAGYDEQF
TRBV7-3	TRBJ2-7	.	ASSLQGGYTYEQY
TRBV19	TRBJ1-5	.	ASSIFIRQPQH
TRBV5-5	TRBJ2-7	.	ASSLRDTDSYEQY
TRBV5-1	TRBJ2-1	.	ASSLLGDLSYNEQF
TRBV18	TRBJ2-1	TRBD1	ASSPDRVQF
TRBV5-4	TRBJ2-3	TRBD1	ASSRGQGEDTQY
TRBV28	TRBJ2-7	TRBD2	ASRPGLGLYEQY
TRBV11-2	TRBJ2-6	.	ASSLAGLRSGANVLT
TRBV6-5	TRBJ1-3	.	ASRQGSSGNTIY
TRBV5-1	TRBJ1-6	TRBD1	ASRGVPTGSNSPLH
TRBV7-2	TRBJ2-1	.	ASTPPRVGEQF
TRBV27	TRBJ2-1	TRBD2	ASSLDYRLASGRF
TRBV11-2	TRBJ2-1	.	ASSSQGFYSRNEQF
TRBV6-2/TRBV6-3	TRBJ2-5	.	ASSYWTGQETQY
TRBV5-6	TRBJ1-4	.	ASSLYTGPHNEKLF
TRBV19	TRBJ1-2	.	ASSLRLGTGKIDT
TRBV5-5	TRBJ1-5	.	ASSPYSNQPQH
TRBV3-1/TRBV3-2	TRBJ1-2	.	ASSQDDLVGGYT
TRBV6-2/TRBV6-3	TRBJ2-2	TRBD2	ASSYQAAGPPGELF
TRBV6-1	TRBJ1-2	.	ASSEARSRVGGYT
TRBV27	TRBJ1-6	.	ASSYWGNNSPLH
TRBV7-8	TRBJ2-3	.	ASSNGTVLLRTQY
TRBV28	TRBJ1-3	TRBD1	ASSSPYMTPGQKAAGNTIY
TRBV6-5	TRBJ1-1	.	ASTEGNGPEAF
TRBV28	TRBJ1-5	.	ASSLPGRSNQPQH
TRBV7-3	TRBJ2-2	.	ASSQVSGELF
TRBV7-9	TRBJ2-2	.	ASSPYGTGVTGELF
TRBV27	TRBJ1-5	TRBD1	ASSTNRQGRDQPQH
TRBV27	TRBJ2-1	.	ASSPRTTLLYNEQF
TRBV9	TRBJ1-1	.	ASSPLGGRGNTEAF
TRBV27	TRBJ1-5	.	ASSLTGKSNQPQH
TRBV7-9	TRBJ2-5	.	ASSPGGLETQY
TRBV28	TRBJ1-5	.	ASSGTLRNQPQH
TRBV28	TRBJ1-2	TRBD1	ASSSSGGFYGYT
TRBV28	TRBJ2-5	.	ASSFFWGPQETQY
TRBV12-3/TRBV12-4	TRBJ1-2	.	ASRTWGYGYT
TRBV28	TRBJ1-5	.	ASSFSGSNQPQH
TRBV6-1	TRBJ1-3	.	ASSEARAVGNTIY
TRBV28	TRBJ2-7	TRBD2	ASSFSGGSPYEQY
TRBV6-5	TRBJ2-1	.	ASSYSRGMTYNEQF
TRBV5-4	TRBJ2-1	.	ASSPASRSYNEQF
TRBV28	TRBJ1-5	TRBD1	ASSLSRQGGSFTPYSNQPQH
TRBV25-1	TRBJ1-2	.	ASSTMGTTGYT